This T cell receptor beta chain was found in a study of radiotherapy plus CTLA-4 blockade in lung cancer. A word on this clone: Antigen: not known.

TCRdb's copy holds only in-frame clones and misses some; the assay was immunoSEQ multiplex PCR. Of about 62,000 clones listed, around 77% are singletons. Study findings and constraints: Response was reportedly best predicted by early blood T cell clone dynamics, with interferon-beta.

This sample comprised peripheral blood, obtained from a patient treated with radiotherapy plus ipilimumab. This TCR came from a human donor with non-small cell lung cancer who had a complete response to radiotherapy plus ipilimumab.

CDR3: CASSDGGLYEQYF. Here the CDR3 DNA reads TGTGCCAGCAGTGATGGGGGCCTCTACGAGCAGTACTTC. V is TRBV25-1 and J is TRBJ2-7; a possible D gene is TRBD1 (6 bases). Trimming took off 3 bases at V and 3 bases at J, with 9 bases between the two ends. CDR3 size: 13 residues. Germline V gene lookup returns CDR1 MGHDK and CDR2 SYGVNS.